A single sample is the source of the 8 T cell receptor beta chains below, sequenced in a study of early T cells in non-severe SARS-CoV-2 infection. TCRdb called the 5' RACE reads again in MiXCR, with one record for every CDR3 protein. The table lists 25,000 to 30,000 distinct CDR3 sequences, around 5.1% of them singletons. The sample was whole blood. The receptors were gathered from an adult who was a healthcare worker with PCR-confirmed SARS-CoV-2 infection or an uninfected control (not recorded which).

This clonotype was seen ten or more times. The chain combines TRBV6-2 or TRBV6-3 with TRBJ2-5; no clear D. V was cut by 6 bases and J by 5 bases, with 7 bases left in between. The germline V gene has CDR1 MNHEY and CDR2 SVGEGT. There are 11 residues in the CDR3. The CDR3: CASSHRETQYF. In DNA, the CDR3 is TGTGCCAGCAGCCATCGGGAGACCCAGTACTTC.

The chain links TRBV6-2 or TRBV6-3 to TRBJ1-1; no definite D call. V lost 7 bases and J 4 bases, leaving 10 bases between the germline ends. The germline V gene has CDR1 MNHEY and CDR2 SVGEGT. CDR3 length equals 12 residues. This CDR3 reads CASTRLGTEAFF. The DNA for the CDR3 is TGTGCCAGCACCCGACTCGGCACTGAAGCTTTCTTT.

This clonotype was seen many times. The CDR3 DNA reads as TGTGCCAGCAGTTTCGTGTCACGGGAGCAGTTCTTC. It translates to CASSFVSREQFF. The V gene is TRBV12-3 or TRBV12-4, the J gene TRBJ2-1; D gene ambiguous. V lost 3 bases and J lost 10, with 10 bases in between. This CDR3 spans 12 amino acids.

The V call is TRBV20-1, the J call TRBJ1-2; no reliable D call. Germline CDR1 reads DFQATT; CDR2 reads SNEGSKA (reference sequence). The CDR3 is made up of 12 amino acids. The DNA for the CDR3 is TGCGGAAACAGTAAGAACGCGGATGGCTACACCTTC. This translates into CGNSKNADGYTF.

In this sample, this clonotype turned up many times. The chain carries TRBV20-1 and TRBJ1-5, with D possibly TRBD1 on 5 matching bases. The V gene lost 6 bases and the J gene lost 4 bases, with 16 bases spanning the gap. The CDR3 sequence is 14 residues long. Germline V CDR1 and CDR2: DFQATT, SNEGSKA (reference sequence). The CDR3 coding sequence is TGCAGTGCCAAGAACGGGGGAGGAAATCAGCCCCAGCATTTT. Encoded protein: CSAKNGGGNQPQHF.

This clonotype was recorded many times. V usage is TRBV6-5 and J usage is TRBJ2-1; D is ambiguous. The CDR3 contains 13 residues. Trimming left V 2 bases short and J 5 bases short, with 7 bases between. Germline V CDR1 and CDR2: MNHEY, SVGAGI. The CDR3 region has the DNA TGTGCCAGCAGTTACCGGGCAGACAATGAGCAGTTCTTC. Translated, it gives CASSYRADNEQFF.

This clonotype is labeled as medium-sized (0.01 to 0.1%). The chain combines TRBV11-3 with TRBJ2-7, with D unclear. Germline CDR1 SGHNT, CDR2 YENEEA. The CDR3 runs 14 residues. Trimming took off 2 bases at V and 1 base at J, with 9 bases between the two ends. DNA of the CDR3: TGTGCCAGCAGCTTAATTGGACGGTCCTACGAGCAGTACTTC. This encodes CASSLIGRSYEQYF.

This clonotype was detected many times. This chain connects TRBV12-3 or TRBV12-4 to TRBJ2-4, with 7 bases fitting TRBD1. The CDR3 loop spans 15 amino acids. V lost 0 bases to trimming and J lost 4 bases; unmatched junction nucleotides: 3. The CDR3 sequence: CASSLAGTAKNIQYF. In DNA form, the CDR3 reads TGTGCCAGCAGTTTAGCAGGGACAGCAAAAAACATTCAGTACTTC.